This T cell receptor beta chain was sequenced for a study of cytomegalovirus exposure and HLA in healthy donors. Notes on this clone: What it binds is unknown.

Germline CDR1 MGHDK, CDR2 SYGVNS. V was cut by 1 base and J by 2 bases, with 9 bases left in between. The CDR3 is made up of 14 amino acids. General study findings and limits: It was reported that the classifier diagnosed cytomegalovirus status with high specificity and sensitivity in both the original and validation cohorts. Subsequent analysis found a tendency for first-cohort TCR clusters to co-occur within the 120 or so validation repertoires. Three of the chains that were CMV-associated were confirmed in vitro to be specific for CMV antigens. The study labeled 150 to 200 TCR beta chains cytomegalovirus-associated.

The protocol was immunoSEQ multiplex PCR, while the TCRdb copy is restricted to in-frame clones and leaves out a portion. This sample has fewer than 250,000 clones, with approximately 90% found just once. The chain couples TRBV25-1 to TRBJ2-7; D perhaps matches TRBD1 (6 bases). This TCR was recovered from a man younger than 30 in good health and CMV-seronegative. Sequenced material: PBMCs. The CDR3 bases are TGTGCCAGCAGTGAATTGGACAGAACCTACGAGCAGTACTTC. This encodes CASSELDRTYEQYF.